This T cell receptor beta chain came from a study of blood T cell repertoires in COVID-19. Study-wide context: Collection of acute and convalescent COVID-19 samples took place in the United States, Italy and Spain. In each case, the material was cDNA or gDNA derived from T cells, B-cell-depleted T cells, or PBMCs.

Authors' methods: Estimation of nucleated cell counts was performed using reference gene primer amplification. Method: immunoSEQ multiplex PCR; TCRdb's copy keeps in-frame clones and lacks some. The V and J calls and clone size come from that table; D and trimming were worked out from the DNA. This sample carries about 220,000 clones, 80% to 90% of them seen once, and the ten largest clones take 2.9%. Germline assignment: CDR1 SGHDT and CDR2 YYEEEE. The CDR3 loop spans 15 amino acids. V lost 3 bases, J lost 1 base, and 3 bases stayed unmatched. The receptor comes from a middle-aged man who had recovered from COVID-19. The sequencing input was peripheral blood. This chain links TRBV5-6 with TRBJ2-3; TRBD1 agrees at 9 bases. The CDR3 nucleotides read TGTGCCAGCAGCTATAGGGACAGGGGCACAGATACGCAGTATTTT. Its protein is CASSYRDRGTDTQYF.